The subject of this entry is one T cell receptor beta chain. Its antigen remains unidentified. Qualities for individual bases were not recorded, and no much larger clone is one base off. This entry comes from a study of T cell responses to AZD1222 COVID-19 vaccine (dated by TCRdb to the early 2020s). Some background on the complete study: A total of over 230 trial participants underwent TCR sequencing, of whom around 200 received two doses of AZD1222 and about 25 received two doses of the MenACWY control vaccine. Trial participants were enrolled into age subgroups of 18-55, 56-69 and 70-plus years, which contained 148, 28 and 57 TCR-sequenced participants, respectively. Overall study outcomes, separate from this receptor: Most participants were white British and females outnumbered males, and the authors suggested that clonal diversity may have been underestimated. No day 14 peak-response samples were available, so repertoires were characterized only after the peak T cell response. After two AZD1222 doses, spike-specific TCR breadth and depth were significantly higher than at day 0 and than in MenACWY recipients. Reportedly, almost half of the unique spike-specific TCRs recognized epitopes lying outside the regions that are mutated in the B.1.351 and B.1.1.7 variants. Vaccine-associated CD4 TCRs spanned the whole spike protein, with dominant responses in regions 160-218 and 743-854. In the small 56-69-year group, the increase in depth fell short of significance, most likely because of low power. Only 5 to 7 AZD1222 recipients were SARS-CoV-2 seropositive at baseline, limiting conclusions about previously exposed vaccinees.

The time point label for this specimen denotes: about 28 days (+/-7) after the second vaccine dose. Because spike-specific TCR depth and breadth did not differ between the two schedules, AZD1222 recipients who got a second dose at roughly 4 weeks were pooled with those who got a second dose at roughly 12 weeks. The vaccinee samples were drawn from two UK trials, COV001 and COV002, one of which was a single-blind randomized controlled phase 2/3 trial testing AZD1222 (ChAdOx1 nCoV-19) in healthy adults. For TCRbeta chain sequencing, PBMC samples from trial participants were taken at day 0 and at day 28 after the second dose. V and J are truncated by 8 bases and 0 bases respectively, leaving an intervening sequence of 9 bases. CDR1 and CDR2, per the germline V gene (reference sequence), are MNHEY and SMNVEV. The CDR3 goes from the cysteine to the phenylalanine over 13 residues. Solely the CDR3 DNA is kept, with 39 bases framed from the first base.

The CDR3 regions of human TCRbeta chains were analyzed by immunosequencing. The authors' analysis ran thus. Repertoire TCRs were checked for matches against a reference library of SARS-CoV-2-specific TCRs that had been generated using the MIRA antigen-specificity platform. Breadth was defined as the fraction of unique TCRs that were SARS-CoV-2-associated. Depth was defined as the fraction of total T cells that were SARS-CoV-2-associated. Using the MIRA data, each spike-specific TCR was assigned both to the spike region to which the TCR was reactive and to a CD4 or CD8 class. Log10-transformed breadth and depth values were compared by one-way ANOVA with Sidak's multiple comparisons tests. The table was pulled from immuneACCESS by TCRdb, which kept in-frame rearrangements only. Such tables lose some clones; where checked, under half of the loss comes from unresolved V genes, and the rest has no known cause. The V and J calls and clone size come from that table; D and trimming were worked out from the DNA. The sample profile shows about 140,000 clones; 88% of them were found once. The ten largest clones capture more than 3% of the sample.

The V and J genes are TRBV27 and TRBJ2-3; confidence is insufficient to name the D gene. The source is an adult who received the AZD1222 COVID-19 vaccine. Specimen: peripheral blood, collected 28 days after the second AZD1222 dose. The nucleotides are TGTGCCAGCTCAACATATAGCACAGATACGCAGTATTTT. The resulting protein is CASSTYSTDTQYF.